These 17 T cell receptor beta chains share one sample of origin, sequenced in a study of Ad26.COV2.S vaccination and SARS-CoV-2 variants. The treatment here: roughly 19 received Ad26.COV2.S at low or high dose, single or two shots; about 5 received placebo; per-sample allocation not given. After the first vaccine or placebo injection, samples were drawn on day 63. Here immunoSEQ multiplex PCR was the method, and the copy in TCRdb shows in-frame clones only, minus some. The profile shows about 350,000 clones, about 85% of them singletons. The sample consisted of peripheral blood, taken in a trial of Ad26.COV2.S vaccine versus placebo. All receptors derive from a person between 18 and 65 years old who received the Ad26.COV2.S COVID-19 vaccine or a placebo.

V is TRBV6-6 and J is TRBJ1-6, with 12 bases aligning to TRBD1. Germline CDR1 and CDR2: MNHNY and SVGAGI (reference sequence). The CDR3 loop spans 17 amino acids. V was pared by 5 bases and J by 1 base, with 3 bases of the junction left unmatched. CDR3: CASSQGQGASYNSPLHF. CDR3 DNA: TGTGCCAGCAGTCAGGGACAGGGGGCGTCCTATAATTCACCCCTCCACTTT.

The chain combines TRBV5-1 with TRBJ2-6; D gene unclear. The CDR3 consists of 18 residues. Germline-derived CDR1 and CDR2 are SGHRS and YFSETQ. With 0 bases removed from V and 4 bases from J, the gap between germline ends came to 17 bases. CDR3 DNA sequence: TGCGCCAGCAGCTTGGCCAACAGCACCTATCTAGGGGCCAACGTCCTGACTTTC. Translating it yields CASSLANSTYLGANVLTF.

The gene calls are TRBV21-1 and TRBJ1-5. TRBV21-1 constitutes a pseudogene. There are 14 residues in the CDR3. CDR3 nucleotides: TGTGCCAGCAGCAAAGGGAAAAGCAATCAGCCCCAGCATTTT. This codes for CASSKGKSNQPQHF.

The DNA of the CDR3 is TGTGCCAGCAGCCTCGTGCAAGAGACCCAGTACTTC. Residues: CASSLVQETQYF. This chain connects TRBV7-2 to TRBJ2-5; D ambiguous. Trimming took off 5 bases at V and 2 bases at J, with 6 bases between the two ends. The CDR3 runs to 12 residues. Germline lookup yields CDR1 SGHTA and CDR2 FQGNSA.

The rearrangement joins TRBV7-2 to TRBJ2-5, with 10 nucleotides matching TRBD2. Germline V gene lookup returns CDR1 SGHTA and CDR2 FQGNSA. The CDR3 runs to 15 residues. The ends lost 1 base at V and 4 bases at J; junction bases unmatched: 3. CDR3 bases: TGTGCCAGCAGCTTAGGACTAGCGGGTCCAGAGACCCAGTACTTC. Translated: CASSLGLAGPETQYF.

The V and J genes are TRBV4-3 and TRBJ2-3, with 14 nucleotides matching TRBD2. Unmatched junction bases numbered 7, after V lost 5 bases and J lost 6 bases. The CDR3 length is 16 residues. Germline CDR1 is LGHNA and CDR2 is YSLEER. The CDR3 loop reads CASSSRLAGGTDTQYF. CDR3 in DNA: TGCGCCAGCAGCTCGCGACTAGCGGGGGGGACGGATACGCAGTATTTT.

This chain's CDR3 is CASSPPASGRTDTQYF. In nucleotides, the CDR3 is TGCGCCAGCAGCCCGCCAGCCTCGGGGCGCACAGATACGCAGTATTTT. V and J are TRBV5-1 and TRBJ2-3; D possibly uses TRBD1 or TRBD2 (5 bases each). CDR3 size: 16 residues. V dropped 4 bases and J dropped 1 base, with 16 bases sitting between them. In germline, CDR1 is SGHRS, CDR2 YFSETQ. Together with reference TRBV5-1 and TRBJ2-3, the CDR3 gives the full variable domain: KAGVTQTPRYLIKTRGQQVTLSCSPISGHRSVSWYQQTPGQGLQFLFEYFSETQRNKGNFPGRFSGRQFSNSRSEMNVSTLELGDSALYLCASSPPASGRTDTQYFGPGTRLTVL.

This sequence joins TRBV6-5 and TRBJ2-7, with D possibly matching TRBD1 (6 bases). CDR1 is MNHEY, CDR2 SVGAGI, per germline. Trimming pared 4 bases from V and 3 bases from J, leaving 13 bases between. This CDR3 has 14 residues. This CDR3 reads CASSWGHLFYEQYF. CDR3 in DNA: TGTGCCAGCAGTTGGGGACATTTATTCTACGAGCAGTACTTC.

The V and J genes are TRBV28 and TRBJ1-2, with TRBD1 matching over 7 bases. The CDR3 runs 17 residues. Germline CDR1 reads MDHEN; CDR2 reads SYDVKM. The J segment lost 4 bases and the V segment lost 5 bases, leaving 16 bases of the junction unmatched. CDR3 amino acids: CASSPRDSFLSLYGYTF. The CDR3 coding sequence is TGTGCCAGCAGTCCTCGGGACAGCTTTCTTTCCCTCTATGGCTACACCTTC.

With regard to this clone: Other DNA sequences in the sample encode the same CDR3. The chain carries TRBV9 and TRBJ1-1; D call uncertain. This CDR3 has 14 amino acids. The V gene lost 0 bases and the J gene lost 1 base, with 7 bases spanning the gap. Germline-derived CDR1 and CDR2 are SGDLS and YYNGEE. The CDR3 DNA is TGTGCCAGCAGCGTAGGGGTAGGGAACACTGAAGCTTTCTTT. It is translated as CASSVGVGNTEAFF.

The chain has TRBV19 and TRBJ2-5, with D unresolved. This CDR3 is built from 11 residues. Germline lookup yields CDR1 LNHDA and CDR2 SQIVND (reference sequence). Trimming took off 4 bases at V and 3 bases at J, with 3 bases between the two ends. Here the CDR3 DNA reads TGTGCCAGTAGTAGAGAAGAGACCCAGTACTTC. Translated, it gives CASSREETQYF.

This clone appeared once. The gene calls are TRBV7-3 and TRBJ2-1, with 10 nucleotides matching TRBD1. This CDR3 region has 16 residues. CDR1 is SGHTA, CDR2 FQGTGA, per germline. V lost 5 bases to trimming and J lost 1 base; unmatched junction nucleotides: 5. This CDR3 reads CASSTGTGDSYNEQFF. Written as DNA, the CDR3 is TGTGCCAGCAGCACCGGGACAGGGGATTCCTACAATGAGCAGTTCTTC.

This chain joins TRBV5-6 and TRBJ1-1; D gene ambiguous. V dropped 0 bases and J dropped 1 base, with 7 bases sitting between them. Germline lookup yields CDR1 SGHDT and CDR2 YYEEEE. The CDR3 covers 14 residues. This CDR3 reads CASSLVGPNTEAFF. DNA for the CDR3: TGTGCCAGCAGCTTGGTAGGGCCGAACACTGAAGCTTTCTTT.

The genes are TRBV28 and TRBJ1-6; D unresolved. Per germline, CDR1 MDHEN and CDR2 SYDVKM. CDR3 size: 17 residues. The V end lost 3 bases, the J end lost 15 bases, and 27 bases lay between the germline ends. Here the CDR3 DNA reads TGTGCCAGCAGTTTTAAACAGAACGGATATATGACCGGGTACCTCCACTTT. It is translated as CASSFKQNGYMTGYLHF.

V and J are TRBV18 and TRBJ2-2, with a possible D match to TRBD2 (6 bases). Germline V lookup: CDR1 KGHSH, CDR2 LQKENI. The CDR3 is 15 residues long. The V end lost 1 base, the J end lost 2 bases, and 8 bases lay between the germline ends. CDR3 DNA sequence: TGTGCCAGCTCACCACAGGGACTTAACACCGGGGAGCTGTTTTTT. It specifies CASSPQGLNTGELFF.

This clone appeared a single time. The chain joins TRBV5-5 to TRBJ2-3; tentatively, D is TRBD1 (6 bases). CDR3 length equals 13 residues. V lost 5 bases to trimming and J lost 6 bases, with 13 bases between them. Germline V gene lookup returns CDR1 SGHKS and CDR2 YYEKEE (reference sequence). In nucleotides, the CDR3 is TGTGCCAGCAGATCAACCACAGGGGATACGCAGTATTTT. Residues: CASRSTTGDTQYF.

The genes are TRBV7-3 and TRBJ2-2; D could derive from TRBD1 or TRBD2 (6 bases each). The CDR3 runs 15 residues. V was trimmed by 2 bases and J by 5 bases, leaving 12 bases between them. Germline V CDR1 and CDR2: SGHTA, FQGTGA. Here the CDR3 reads CASSLGGRITGELFF. The CDR3 nucleotides are TGTGCCAGCAGCTTAGGGGGGCGCATAACCGGGGAGCTGTTTTTT. The full variable domain, rest sourced from reference TRBV7-3 and TRBJ2-2, is GAGVSQTPSNKVTEKGKYVELRCDPISGHTALYWYRQSLGQGPEFLIYFQGTGAADDSGLPNDRFFAVRPEGSVSTLKIQRTERGDSAVYLCASSLGGRITGELFFGEGSRLTVL.